The 10 T cell receptor beta chains presented below share a single source sample, sequenced in a study of cytomegalovirus exposure and HLA in healthy donors. Vbeta (60) and Jbeta (13) primers were used in the PCR. Only in-frame clones appear in the TCRdb table, and some are missing; sequencing was by immunoSEQ multiplex PCR. Here the sample spans about 190,000 clones, roughly 70% being singletons. Material: PBMCs. The receptors come from a woman in her twenties or thirties in good health and CMV-seronegative.

The V call is TRBV27, the J call TRBJ2-7; tentatively, D is TRBD1 (5 bases). The CDR3 is made up of 14 amino acids. V dropped 5 bases and J dropped 2 bases, with 13 bases sitting between them. Per germline, CDR1 MNHEY and CDR2 SMNVEV (reference sequence). The CDR3 coding sequence is TGTGCCAGCAGTCCCCGACAGCGTCCCTACGAGCAGTACTTC. It codes for CASSPRQRPYEQYF.

This clone was seen a handful of times. The chain has TRBV6-7 and TRBJ1-1; TRBD1 might be the D (5 bases). TRBV6-7 belongs to the ORF category, with a function that is uncertain. The CDR3 length is 14 residues. V was pared by 2 bases and J by 3 bases, with 10 bases between. The DNA of the CDR3 is TGTGCCAGCAGTTACCCGGGGGTCCACACTGAAGCTTTCTTT. This sequence encodes CASSYPGVHTEAFF.

The rearrangement uses TRBV5-1 and TRBJ2-2; D not resolved. V was shortened by 0 bases and J by 1 base, with 4 bases between the two germline ends. CDR3 length: 14 residues. The V gene's germline CDR1 is SGHRS and CDR2 YFSETQ. The CDR3 bases are TGCGCCAGCAGCTTGGGCGTGAACACCGGGGAGCTGTTTTTT. Amino acids: CASSLGVNTGELFF.

This chain joins TRBV6-5 and TRBJ1-5; 7 nucleotides align to TRBD1. The CDR3 has 13 amino acids. V shed 10 bases and J 7 bases; nucleotides not matched to a gene: 10. Germline V gene data show CDR1 as MNHEY and CDR2 as SVGAGI. The CDR3, as DNA: TGTGCCACAAAGACAGGGAGAGACCAGCCCCAGCATTTT. As protein: CATKTGRDQPQHF.

The CDR3 nucleotides are TGTGCCAGCAGCGTACAGGGAACCACTGAAGCTTTCTTT. The encoded protein is CASSVQGTTEAFF. V and J are TRBV7-3 and TRBJ1-1; maybe TRBD1 (6 bases). The CDR3 spans 13 residues. Trimming cost V 5 bases and J 4 bases, with 11 bases left between them. Germline loops: CDR1 SGHTA, CDR2 FQGTGA.

This chain uses TRBV19 with TRBJ2-2; D perhaps matches TRBD1 (6 bases). Germline values: CDR1 LNHDA, CDR2 SQIVND (reference sequence). V lost 5 bases and J 4 bases, leaving 14 bases between the germline ends. The CDR3 totals 15 residues. CDR3 sequence reads: CASSSIDRTTGELFF. The CDR3 region has the DNA TGTGCCAGTAGTTCTATAGACAGGACCACCGGGGAGCTGTTTTTT.

This clone was picked up a small number of times. J is TRBJ2-3 and V is TRBV19, with D hard to call. CDR3 length equals 13 residues. The V gene lost 5 bases and the J gene lost 2 bases, with 8 bases spanning the gap. Germline values: CDR1 LNHDA, CDR2 SQIVND (reference sequence). CDR3 DNA: TGTGCCAGTAGTCCTGCGATCACAGATACGCAGTATTTT. Protein product: CASSPAITDTQYF.

The V call is TRBV19, the J call TRBJ1-5; D is perhaps TRBD1 (6 bases). The V gene's germline CDR1 is LNHDA and CDR2 SQIVND (reference sequence). Trimming took off 2 bases at V and 6 bases at J, with 17 bases between the two ends. CDR3 size: 16 residues. Written as DNA, the CDR3 is TGTGCCAGTAGTATAAAATCGGCAGGGGCGAGTCAGCCCCAGCATTTT. Amino acid sequence: CASSIKSAGASQPQHF.

V usage is TRBV19 and J usage is TRBJ1-1; 9 bases are shared with TRBD1. Germline V gene data show CDR1 as LNHDA and CDR2 as SQIVND (reference sequence). V gave up 10 bases and J gave up 5 bases; unmatched junction bases: 8. The CDR3 contains 13 residues. CDR3 nucleotides: TGTGCCACCAACACAGGGGGCCAGACTGAAGCTTTCTTT. Translating it yields CATNTGGQTEAFF.

The rearrangement links TRBV7-2 to TRBJ2-1; TRBD2 is a possible D gene (6 bases). The CDR3 has 16 amino acids. The V gene lost 5 bases and the J gene lost 4 bases, with 18 bases spanning the gap. Per the germline V gene, CDR1 is SGHTA and CDR2 is FQGNSA. CDR3 region: CASSHKKGGPYNEQFF. CDR3 bases: TGTGCCAGCAGCCATAAAAAAGGAGGGCCTTACAATGAGCAGTTCTTC.